This T cell receptor beta chain was documented in a study of cytomegalovirus exposure and HLA in healthy donors. Background on the study: Early on, a data release was issued that held some 85 million unique TCRs from HLA-typed donors.

Germline V CDR1 and CDR2: MGHRA, YSYEKL. CDR3 length equals 12 residues. V was cut by 4 bases and J by 6 bases, with 10 bases left in between. Worth noting for this clone: The antigen remains undetermined.

PCR primers comprised 60 Vbeta and 13 Jbeta primers. Assay used: immunoSEQ multiplex PCR; TCRdb lists only in-frame clones, some missing. The sample yields 170,000 or so clones, roughly four fifths seen once. Points from the study as a whole: In a later analysis, DRB1 alleles had the most associated TCRs; HLA-C alleles the fewest. TCR sequences were mostly rare, though some public TCRs occurred in many donors. Presence/absence results assume similar sequencing depth per donor, which may not hold.

The sample comprised PBMCs. This TCR came from a man in his forties or fifties in good health and CMV-seronegative. The chain has TRBV4-1 and TRBJ2-7; D possibly corresponds to TRBD1 (6 bases). CDR3: CASSPGVGEQYF. CDR3 in DNA: TGCGCCAGCAGCCCAGGGGTGGGCGAGCAGTACTTC.